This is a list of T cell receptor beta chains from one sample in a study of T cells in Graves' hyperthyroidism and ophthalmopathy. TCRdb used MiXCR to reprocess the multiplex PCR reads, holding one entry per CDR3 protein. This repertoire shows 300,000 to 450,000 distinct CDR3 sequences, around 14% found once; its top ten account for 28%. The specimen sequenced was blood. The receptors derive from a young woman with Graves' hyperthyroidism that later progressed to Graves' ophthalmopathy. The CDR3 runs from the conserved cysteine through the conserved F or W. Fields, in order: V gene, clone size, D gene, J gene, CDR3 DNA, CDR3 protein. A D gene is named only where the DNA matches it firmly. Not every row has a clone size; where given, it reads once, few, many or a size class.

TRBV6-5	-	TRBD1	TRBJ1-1	TGTGCCAGCAGTTACGGGGTACAGGGGGGCACTGAAGCTTTCTTT	CASSYGVQGGTEAFF
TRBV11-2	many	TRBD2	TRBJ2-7	TGTGCCAGCAGCTCTGGACTAGCGGGAGCCTACGAGCAGTACTTC	CASSSGLAGAYEQYF
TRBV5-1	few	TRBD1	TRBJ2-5	TGCGCCAGCAGCCCACTCGTATGGGACAGGGCTCAAGAGACCCAGTACTTC	CASSPLVWDRAQETQYF
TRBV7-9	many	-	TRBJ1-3	TGTGCCAGCAGCACGGTTCCAGGAAACACCATATATTTT	CASSTVPGNTIYF
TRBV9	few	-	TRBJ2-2	TGTGCCAGCAGGAACAGACAGAACACCGGGGAGCTGTTTTTT	CASRNRQNTGELFF
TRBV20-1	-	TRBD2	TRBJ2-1	TGCAGTGCTACCCCCGGGGGGGGCAATGAGCAGTTCTTC	CSATPGGGNEQFF
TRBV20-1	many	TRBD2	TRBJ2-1	TGCAGTGCGACCGACGGGACTAGCTGGGGGCAGTTCTTC	CSATDGTSWGQFF
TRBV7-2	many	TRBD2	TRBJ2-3	TGTGCCAGCAGCTCCCAATGGGAGGGTATGACAGATACGCAGTATTTT	CASSSQWEGMTDTQYF
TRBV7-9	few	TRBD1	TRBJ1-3	TGTGCCAGCAGCTTCGGCCAGGGGGCCCTTCGAAACACCATATATTTT	CASSFGQGALRNTIYF
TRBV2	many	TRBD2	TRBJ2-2	TGTGCCAGCAGAAGGACTAGCGGGAACACCGGGGAGCTGTTTTTT	CASRRTSGNTGELFF
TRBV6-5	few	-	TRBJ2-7	TGTGCCAGCAGTTACTCCAGAGGACAGACCTACGAGCAGTACTTC	CASSYSRGQTYEQYF
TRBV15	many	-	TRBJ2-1	TGTGCCACCAGCAGAGATTGGGGGGAGACGCAGTTCTTC	CATSRDWGETQFF
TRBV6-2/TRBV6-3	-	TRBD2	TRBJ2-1	TGTGCCAGCACCTCACTAGCGGGAGTTGGGAATGAGCAGTTCTTC	CASTSLAGVGNEQFF
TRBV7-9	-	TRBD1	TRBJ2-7	TGTGCCAGCAGCCCAGTGGACAGGGTGGACGGGCAGTACTTC	CASSPVDRVDGQYF
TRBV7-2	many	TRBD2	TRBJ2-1	TGTGCCAGCAGCTTAAGGACTAGTTGGGCTTCCTACAATGAGCAGTTCTTC	CASSLRTSWASYNEQFF
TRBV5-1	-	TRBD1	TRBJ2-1	TGCGCCAGCAGCTTCGGGACAGATTACAATGAGCCGCAGTTCTTC	CASSFGTDYNEPQFF
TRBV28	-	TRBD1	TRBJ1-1	TGTGCCAGCAGTCAAGGGACAGGGTCCACTGAAGCTTTCTTT	CASSQGTGSTEAFF
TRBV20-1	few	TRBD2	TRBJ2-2	TGCAGTGCTAGGGAAGCGGGAGACCACGGGGAGCTGTTTTTT	CSAREAGDHGELFF